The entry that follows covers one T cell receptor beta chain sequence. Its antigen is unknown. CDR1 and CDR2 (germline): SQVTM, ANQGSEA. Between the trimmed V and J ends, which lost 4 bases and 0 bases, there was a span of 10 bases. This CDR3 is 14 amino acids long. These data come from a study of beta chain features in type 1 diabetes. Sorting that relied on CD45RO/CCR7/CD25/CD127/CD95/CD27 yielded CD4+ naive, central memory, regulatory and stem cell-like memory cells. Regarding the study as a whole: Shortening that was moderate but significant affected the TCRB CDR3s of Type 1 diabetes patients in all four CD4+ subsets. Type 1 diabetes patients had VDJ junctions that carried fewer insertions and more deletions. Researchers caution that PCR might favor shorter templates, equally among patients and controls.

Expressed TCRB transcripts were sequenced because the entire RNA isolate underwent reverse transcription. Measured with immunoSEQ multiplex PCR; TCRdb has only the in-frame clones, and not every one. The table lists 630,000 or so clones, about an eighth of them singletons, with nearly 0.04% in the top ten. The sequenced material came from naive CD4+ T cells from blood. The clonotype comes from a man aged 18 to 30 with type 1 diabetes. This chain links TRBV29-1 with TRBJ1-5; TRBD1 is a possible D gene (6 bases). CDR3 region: CSVGAGDSNQPQHF. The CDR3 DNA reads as TGCAGCGTTGGAGCAGGGGATAGCAATCAGCCCCAGCATTTT.